This entry describes one T cell receptor beta chain. As yet, its antigen is unknown. The time point: persistent/refractory GD, antithyroid drugs over 5 years with positive TRAb. PBMCs provided the RNA from which the TCR library was made. Germline-derived CDR1 and CDR2 are SEHNR and FQNEAQ (reference sequence). The CDR3 covers 14 residues. V dropped 5 bases and J dropped 5 bases, with 15 bases sitting between them. Arm-PCR of CDR3 regions with iRepertoire HTBI primers generated TCR beta libraries. Each CDR3 protein gets one entry after TCRdb re-called the multiplex PCR reads with MiXCR. The data hold 400,000 to 500,000 distinct CDR3 sequences, with roughly 22% observed a single time. These data come from a study of regulatory T cells in long-lasting Graves disease. About the research overall: The definition of persistent Graves' disease was over 5 years of antithyroid drugs with positive TSH receptor antibodies. Points from the study as a whole: Favored gene segments in persistent disease were TRBV28, TRBJ1-2 and TRBJ2-5. The study found lower TCR diversity in persistent Graves' patients than in newly diagnosed ones.

The V gene is TRBV7-9, the J gene TRBJ2-5; D gene ambiguous. The TCR originated in a female donor with Graves disease. Source: peripheral blood mononuclear cells (PBMCs), taken when the disease was refractory, from a patient treated with antithyroid drugs. This CDR3 is CASSPSDLRETQYF. The CDR3, as DNA: TGTGCCAGCAGCCCCAGTGACCTCAGGGAGACCCAGTACTTC.